Following are 22 T cell receptor beta chains from one sample sequenced in a study of tumor-infiltrating lymphocytes in primary liver carcinoma. Unsorted whole blood served as the source of blood RNA, and germline DNA was extracted as well. A primer matching the constant region was used to make TCR beta cDNA from about 500 ng of total RNA. What produced the TCR beta libraries was three nested multiplex PCR rounds using slightly modified ARM-PCR. TRBV1-TRBV30 forward primers and a C-beta reverse primer were used in the first two PCR rounds, which each ran for approximately 11 cycles. One entry per CDR3 protein results from TCRdb running MiXCR on the multiplex PCR reads. The sample lists under 200,000 distinct CDR3 sequences; approximately 64% were seen once. The sample consisted of peripheral blood. The receptors here all came from a woman aged 55 to 70 with primary liver carcinoma and hepatitis B virus infection.

This clonotype has at least ten counts. The genes are TRBV29-1 and TRBJ2-3; D might be TRBD2 (7 bases). Trimming took 7 bases from V and 0 from J, leaving 11 bases between them. The CDR3 has 13 amino acids. Germline V CDR1 and CDR2: SQVTM, ANQGSEA. Here the CDR3 DNA reads TGCAGCGCTGGCGGGGGCAGCACAGATACGCAGTATTTT. Translating gives CSAGGGSTDTQYF.

In the case of this clonotype: A much larger clone differs from this one at a single base, so this may be a read error. V usage is TRBV7-8 and J usage is TRBJ2-7; no firm D call. V shed 6 bases and J shed 4 bases, with 13 bases lying between them. The length of the CDR3 is 13 residues. CDR1 is SGHVS and CDR2 is FQNEAQ in the germline V gene. This chain's CDR3 is CASSSPLWYEQYF. In nucleotides, the CDR3 is TGTGCCAGCAGTTCTCCGTTATGGTACGAGCAGTACTTC.

Note on this clonotype: A junction end diverges from the germline sequence, so it may reflect a read error. V usage is TRBV28 and J usage is TRBJ1-2; D is unresolved. CDR3 length equals 15 residues. Germline assignment: CDR1 MDHEN and CDR2 SYDVKM. The CDR3 sequence: CASSVSEARTYDYTF. CDR3 in DNA: TGTGCCAGCAGTGTATCAGAGGCGCGGACCTATGACTACACCTTC.

This clonotype showed up just once. The rearrangement joins TRBV11-2 to TRBJ2-5; D is unresolved. Trimming took 7 bases from V and 7 from J, leaving 16 bases between them. The CDR3 covers 13 residues. Germline V CDR1 and CDR2: SGHAT, FQNNGV. The CDR3 sequence: CASNLSLRGTQYF. As DNA, the CDR3 is TGTGCCAGCAACTTGTCCCTCCGAGGGACCCAGTACTTC.

The sample holds one count of this clonotype. Here the CDR3 omits its conserved ending phenylalanine or tryptophan, so a read error is the likely source. J is TRBJ2-2 and V is TRBV11-3; D unresolved. Germline-derived CDR1 and CDR2 are SGHNT and YENEEA. Trimming shortened V by 5 bases and J by 3 bases, and 13 bases separated the two germline ends. This CDR3 is built from 15 residues. For the CDR3, the DNA is TGTGCCAGCAGCCCGCGAGTTACTCACACCGGGGAGCTGTTTATT. Residues: CASSPRVTHTGELFI.

The rearrangement links TRBV11-2 to TRBJ2-7; 11 bases line up with TRBD1. This CDR3 region has 12 residues. V dropped 3 bases and J dropped 12; count of bases not matched to a gene: 4. The V gene's germline CDR1 is SGHAT and CDR2 FQNNGV. The CDR3 DNA reads TGTGCCAGCAGCTTGGGACAGGGGGATTTGTACTTC. This sequence encodes CASSLGQGDLYF.

A note on this clonotype: Since a much larger clone is just one base distant, this may be a read error. This sequence joins TRBV4-1 and TRBJ1-1, with 9 bases that match TRBD1. J lost 4 bases, V lost 1 base, and 7 bases had no gene match. The CDR3 has 16 residues. In germline, CDR1 is MGHRA, CDR2 YSYEKL. CDR3 sequence: CASSQVSGQGCTEAFF. The DNA of the CDR3 is TGCGCCAGCAGCCAAGTATCAGGACAGGGGTGCACTGAAGCTTTCTTT.

The CDR3 spells CAISPTGSYGYTF. CDR3 nucleotides: TGTGCCATCAGTCCGACAGGCTCCTATGGCTACACCTTC. The V gene is TRBV11-3, the J gene TRBJ1-2; a weak D match, TRBD1 (6 bases). Trimming removed 10 bases from V and 4 bases from J, with 16 bases in between. In germline, CDR1 is SGHNT, CDR2 YENEEA. This CDR3 is 13 amino acids long.

The chain links TRBV29-1 to TRBJ1-5; D is uncertain. Germline CDR1 reads SQVTM; CDR2 reads ANQGSEA. The CDR3 length is 13 residues. Between the trimmed V and J ends, which lost 6 bases and 0 bases, there was a span of 9 bases. Here the CDR3 DNA reads TGCAGCGTATCGAAGAATAGCAATCAGCCCCAGCATTTT. Amino acid sequence: CSVSKNSNQPQHF.

V usage is TRBV11-2 and J usage is TRBJ2-1, with 14 bases fitting TRBD2. Germline trimming cut 7 bases from V and 8 bases from J; bases unmatched to any gene: 13. The germline V gene encodes CDR1 SGHAT and CDR2 FQNNGV. CDR3 length: 17 residues. CDR3 sequence (DNA): TGTGCCAGCACCGGGAGACTAGCGGGAGGGCCAGGGGATGAGCAGTTCTTC. Protein: CASTGRLAGGPGDEQFF.

With respect to this clonotype: The junction departs from germline at one end; a sequencing error may be responsible. The chain uses TRBV28 and TRBJ2-7, with 7 bases identical to TRBD1. Looked up from germline, CDR1 is MDHEN and CDR2 is SYDVKM. The CDR3 is 14 amino acids. As DNA, the CDR3 is TGTGCCTGCAGTACTGGGACAGCTTCCTACGAGCAGTACTTC. Protein: CACSTGTASYEQYF.

Comment on this clonotype: A read error is possible here, since a much larger clone lies one base away. Since no conserved phenylalanine or tryptophan closes the CDR3, a read error is the likely cause. This sequence joins TRBV4-1 and TRBJ2-7; D may correspond to TRBD1 or TRBD2 (5 bases each). V was clipped by 4 bases and J by 4 bases, with 20 bases between them. Germline V gene lookup returns CDR1 MGHRA and CDR2 YSYEKL. CDR3 size: 16 residues. CDR3 sequence reads: CASSRVPLGGRYEQYS. In nucleotides, the CDR3 is TGCGCCAGCAGCCGAGTGCCTCTTGGGGGTAGGTACGAGCAGTACTCC.

This clonotype turned up a few times. V gene TRBV28 combines with J gene TRBJ1-3; D remains unclear. The CDR3 has 11 residues. Germline V CDR1 and CDR2: MDHEN, SYDVKM. V lost 3 bases and J 6 bases, leaving 3 bases between the germline ends. The CDR3 DNA is TGTGCCAGCAGTTTCCTAAACACCATATATTTT. Encoded protein: CASSFLNTIYF.

This clonotype was seen a few times. CDR3 sequence: CAWSPSETGELFF. In DNA form, the CDR3 reads TGTGCCTGGAGTCCCTCAGAGACCGGGGAGCTGTTTTTT. V gene TRBV30 combines with J gene TRBJ2-2; D gene unclear. The CDR3 runs 13 residues. Per germline, CDR1 GTSNPN and CDR2 SVGIG (reference sequence). Trimming took off 2 bases at V and 5 bases at J, with 9 bases between the two ends.

This rearrangement joins TRBV11-2 to TRBJ1-6; D perhaps matches TRBD1 (5 bases). Trimming stripped 8 bases from V and 7 bases from J, with 18 bases between. The CDR3 sequence is 15 residues long. CDR1 SGHAT and CDR2 FQNNGV come from the germline V gene. CDR3 loop: CASGSPWGRNSPLHF. The DNA of the CDR3 is TGTGCCAGCGGCTCCCCCTGGGGGAGAAATTCACCCCTCCACTTT. Looking up the rest from reference TRBV11-2 and TRBJ1-6 gives the full variable domain: EAGVAQSPRYKIIEKRQSVAFWCNPISGHATLYWYQQILGQGPKLLIQFQNNGVVDDSQLPKDRFSAERLKGVDSTLKIQPAKLEDSAVYLCASGSPWGRNSPLHFGNGTRLTVT.

With respect to this clonotype: The germline gene is not matched at one end of the junction; a read error may be the cause. This sequence joins TRBV6-2 or TRBV6-3 and TRBJ2-7; TRBD2 matches at 12 bases. Germline-derived CDR1 and CDR2 are MNHEY and SVGEGT. This CDR3 contains 15 residues. The CDR3: CPSSGGTSGFYEQYF. In nucleotides, the CDR3 is TGTCCCAGCAGCGGCGGGACTAGCGGGTTCTACGAGCAGTACTTC.

A note on this clonotype: With a much larger clone just one base away, this may be a read error. V gene TRBV6-1 combines with J gene TRBJ2-7; D remains unclear. The CDR3 totals 11 residues. CDR1 is MNHNS and CDR2 is SASEGT in the germline V gene. The CDR3 protein is CVSILNYEQYF. In nucleotides, the CDR3 is TGTGTCAGCATTCTTAACTACGAGCAGTACTTC.

With regard to this clonotype: This could be a read error, since a much larger clone is one nucleotide away. The rearrangement joins TRBV6-6 to TRBJ2-7, with a possible D match to TRBD1 (5 bases). CDR1 and CDR2 (germline): MNHNY, SVGAGI (reference sequence). The CDR3 consists of 14 residues. V was clipped by 4 bases and J by 3 bases, with 13 bases between them. In DNA, the CDR3 is TGTGCCAGCAGTTCGCAGGGCTGCTACTACGAGCAGTACTTC. Encoded protein: CASSSQGCYYEQYF.

As concerns this clonotype: A much larger clonotype is one base distant, so this may be a read error. The chain has TRBV5-5 and TRBJ2-5; 9 nucleotides agree with TRBD2. The CDR3 totals 14 residues. Germline CDR1 and CDR2: SGHKS and YYEKEE (reference sequence). The CDR3: CARSLATSGETQYF. The CDR3 region has the DNA TGTGCCAGGAGCTTGGCTACTAGCGGGGAGACCCAGTACTTC.

As regards this clonotype: At one end, the junction sequence differs from germline, possibly due to a read error. The V call is TRBV11-1, the J call TRBJ2-5, with D uncertain. Germline values: CDR1 SGHAT, CDR2 FQDESV (reference sequence). CDR3 length: 13 residues. CDR3 DNA sequence: TGTGCCAGCAGCCTCCAGGACCAAGAGACTCAGTACTTC. This translates into CASSLQDQETQYF.

This clonotype was observed once. V usage is TRBV7-9 and J usage is TRBJ2-6; D unclear. The germline gives CDR1 SEHNR, CDR2 FQNEAQ (reference sequence). Trimming left V 5 bases short and J 0 bases short, with 17 bases between. This CDR3 region has 18 residues. The CDR3 loop reads CASSPGWGRNSGANVLTF. CDR3 in DNA: TGTGCCAGCAGCCCTGGTTGGGGTCGGAACTCTGGGGCCAACGTCCTGACTTTC.

Turning to this clonotype: Possible read error: a much larger clone is one base away. This chain uses TRBV6-5 with TRBJ2-7; 9 nucleotides match TRBD1. The length of the CDR3 is 13 residues. Per the germline V gene, CDR1 is MNHEY and CDR2 is SVGAGI. The J segment lost 8 bases and the V segment lost 6 bases, leaving 8 bases of the junction unmatched. The CDR3 spells CASRTGGGYKQYF. CDR3 in DNA: TGTGCCAGCAGGACAGGGGGTGGATACAAGCAGTACTTC.